The clone carrying this T cell receptor (beta chain) has just a few counts. Its antigen remains unknown. This record belongs to a study of post-analysis software for immune sequencing data. Overall study findings and caveats: Controls showed significantly higher normalized Chao1 diversity than did multiple sclerosis patients. Comparison of patients with controls showed a handful of TRBV segments more frequent in patients, TRBV5-6, TRBV5-1 and TRBV20-1 among them. By F measure, strong co-clustering occurred among samples prepared in the same batch.

The CDR3 extends over 13 amino acids. V lost 3 bases and J lost 8, with 14 bases in between. The germline V gene encodes CDR1 SGHRS and CDR2 YFSETQ. Incorporated into the TCR beta cDNA libraries were unique molecular identifiers, which served to reduce PCR and sequencing biases. Via MiXCR, TCRdb re-called the PCR reads, giving one row per CDR3 protein. Here the sample spans 550,000 to 700,000 distinct CDR3 sequences, about 44% being singletons. This TCR was sampled from a girl aged 10 to 17 with multiple sclerosis. Sequenced input: blood. V gene TRBV5-1 combines with J gene TRBJ1-2; D is ambiguous. DNA of the CDR3: TGCGCCAGCAGCTCTCAGAGCCTCGGGGGCTACACCTTC. The encoded protein is CASSSQSLGGYTF. Combining the CDR3 with reference TRBV5-1 and TRBJ1-2 gives the whole variable domain KAGVTQTPRYLIKTRGQQVTLSCSPISGHRSVSWYQQTPGQGLQFLFEYFSETQRNKGNFPGRFSGRQFSNSRSEMNVSTLELGDSALYLCASSSQSLGGYTFGSGTRLTVV.